These T cell receptor beta chains were read from a single sample in a study of spatial heterogeneity in lung cancer. Each CDR3 protein is one row after TCRdb ran MiXCR on the 5' RACE reads. The sample shows around 60,000 distinct CDR3 sequences, 8.4% of them seen only once. Sequenced here: PBMCs, sampled at surgery. These receptors were obtained from a female donor with early-stage non-small cell lung cancer. The CDR3 runs from the conserved cysteine through the conserved F or W. Fields, in order: D gene, CDR3 length, J gene, V gene, clone size, CDR3 protein, CDR3 DNA. D genes are given only for firm matches. Clone size is not always given. Where it is, it says once, few, many or a class for expanded clones.

>TRBD2|15|TRBJ2-5|TRBV9|few
CASSVEAGGKETQYF
TGTGCCAGCAGCGTAGAAGCGGGGGGAAAAGAGACCCAGTACTTC
>TRBD1|19|TRBJ2-6|TRBV20-1|few
CSARGFLGQGNSGANVLTF
TGCAGTGCTAGAGGGTTCTTGGGACAGGGTAACTCTGGGGCCAACGTCCTGACTTTC
>TRBD1|15|TRBJ2-7|TRBV27|many
CASTLTGMGSYEQYF
TGTGCCAGCACCTTGACAGGGATGGGGTCCTACGAGCAGTACTTC
>-|11|TRBJ2-1|TRBV12-3/TRBV12-4|-
CASGRLHEQFF
TGTGCCAGCGGGCGTCTCCATGAGCAGTTCTTC
>TRBD1|13|TRBJ1-2|TRBV12-3/TRBV12-4|-
CASSATGVYGYTF
TGTGCCAGCAGCGCGACAGGGGTCTATGGCTACACCTTC
>TRBD2|14|TRBJ2-7|TRBV28|many
CASSSAGDSYEQYF
TGTGCCAGCAGTTCGGCGGGAGATTCCTACGAGCAGTACTTC
>-|13|TRBJ1-1|TRBV20-1|many
CSARDPGVGEAFF
TGCAGTGCTAGAGATCCCGGTGTGGGTGAAGCTTTCTTT
>-|16|TRBJ2-3|TRBV5-1|few
CASSIGGEWGTDTQYF
TGCGCCAGCAGCATTGGCGGGGAATGGGGCACAGATACGCAGTATTTT
>-|15|TRBJ2-3|TRBV23-1|-
CASSQSGRSTDTQYF
TGCGCCAGCAGTCAATCGGGGAGAAGCACAGATACGCAGTATTTT
>TRBD2|17|TRBJ2-5|TRBV2|-
CASSLRSGGGTQETQYF
TGTGCCAGCAGCCTCCGATCGGGGGGGGGAACCCAAGAGACCCAGTACTTC
>TRBD2|16|TRBJ2-3|TRBV7-3|-
CASSLRTSGGTDTQYF
TGTGCCAGCAGCCTCCGGACTAGCGGGGGCACAGATACGCAGTATTTT
>-|14|TRBJ2-7|TRBV5-6|-
CASSSETRPYEQYF
TGTGCCAGCAGCTCGGAGACAAGGCCCTACGAGCAGTACTTC
>TRBD1|16|TRBJ1-4|TRBV5-1|few
CASSYTGVSTNEKLFF
TGCGCCAGCAGCTACACAGGGGTCTCAACTAATGAAAAACTGTTTTTT
>-|15|TRBJ1-1|TRBV5-1|few
CASRFRAGANTEAFF
TGCGCCAGCCGATTTAGGGCAGGGGCGAACACTGAAGCTTTCTTT
>TRBD2|16|TRBJ2-1|TRBV6-1|many
CASSGLAGEAYNEQFF
TGTGCCAGCAGTGGGTTAGCGGGAGAAGCCTACAATGAGCAGTTCTTC
>TRBD1|14|TRBJ2-1|TRBV29-1|many
CSVDWGQGYNEQFF
TGCAGCGTTGATTGGGGACAGGGTTACAATGAGCAGTTCTTC